This is a list of T cell receptor beta chains from one sample in a study of blood T cell repertoires in COVID-19. Assay: immunoSEQ multiplex PCR; the TCRdb copy retains only in-frame clones and omits some. Of about 200,000 clones listed, more than 75% were seen once; the top ten hold around 5.7%. Sequencing input: PBMCs or T cells enriched from blood (not recorded which). The receptors were sampled from a man aged 35 to 55 with acute COVID-19. Both conserved end residues are part of each CDR3. Each record gives: J gene, D gene, V gene, clone size, CDR3 DNA, CDR3 protein. D genes are given only for firm matches. Not every row has a clone size; where given, it reads once, few, many or a size class.

TRBJ1-5	TRBD1	TRBV2	few	TGTGCCAGCAGACCTGGGACAGCCAACAATCAGCCCCAGCATTTT	CASRPGTANNQPQHF
TRBJ2-7	TRBD2	TRBV5-1	NA	TGCGCCAGCAACCCTCAAGCGGGAGGTGTCTACGAGCAGTACTTC	CASNPQAGGVYEQYF
TRBJ1-3	TRBD1	TRBV11-2	NA	TGTGCCAGCACCCCCCCGACAGGGGAGATTGGAAACACCATATATTTT	CASTPPTGEIGNTIYF
TRBJ2-7	NA	TRBV7-9	NA	TGTGCCAGCAGCTCCACAGGGAAGGGAGAGCAGTACTTC	CASSSTGKGEQYF
TRBJ2-7	TRBD2	TRBV28	once	TGTGCCAGCGGTTCTGGAGTGTCGACTAGCGCCTTCTACGAGCAGTACTTC	CASGSGVSTSAFYEQYF
TRBJ2-6	TRBD1	TRBV7-3	NA	TGTGCCAGCAGCCGCATACAGGGGGCCGGGGCCAACGTCCTGACTTTC	CASSRIQGAGANVLTF
TRBJ1-5	TRBD1	TRBV28	NA	TGTGCCAGCACCCCCACGACAGGGATCAATCAGCCCCAGCATTTT	CASTPTTGINQPQHF
TRBJ1-1	NA	TRBV5-5	few	TGTGCCAGCAGCTCGGGGGTTATGAACACTGAAGCTTTCTTT	CASSSGVMNTEAFF
TRBJ2-3	TRBD2	TRBV28	NA	TGTGCCAGCAGTTTTCCGGGACTAGCGGGACGCACAGATACGCAGTATTTT	CASSFPGLAGRTDTQYF
TRBJ1-2	NA	TRBV28	NA	TGTGCCAGCCATGCCCGATCAGGCTATGGCTACACCTTC	CASHARSGYGYTF
TRBJ1-2	NA	TRBV7-8	NA	TGTGCCAGCAGCCTAATGGGGGCGGGCGGCTACACCTTC	CASSLMGAGGYTF
TRBJ2-1	NA	TRBV29-1	NA	TGCAGCGTTGGCAAGCTAGCGTCCAACTCCTACAATGAGCAGTTCTTC	CSVGKLASNSYNEQFF
TRBJ2-7	NA	TRBV28	NA	TGTGCCAGCATTGGGGCCAGGGCCGTCTACGAGCAGTACTTC	CASIGARAVYEQYF
TRBJ2-7	NA	TRBV11-2	NA	TGTGCCAGCAGCTTAAAACAGGGCCACGAGCAGTACTTC	CASSLKQGHEQYF